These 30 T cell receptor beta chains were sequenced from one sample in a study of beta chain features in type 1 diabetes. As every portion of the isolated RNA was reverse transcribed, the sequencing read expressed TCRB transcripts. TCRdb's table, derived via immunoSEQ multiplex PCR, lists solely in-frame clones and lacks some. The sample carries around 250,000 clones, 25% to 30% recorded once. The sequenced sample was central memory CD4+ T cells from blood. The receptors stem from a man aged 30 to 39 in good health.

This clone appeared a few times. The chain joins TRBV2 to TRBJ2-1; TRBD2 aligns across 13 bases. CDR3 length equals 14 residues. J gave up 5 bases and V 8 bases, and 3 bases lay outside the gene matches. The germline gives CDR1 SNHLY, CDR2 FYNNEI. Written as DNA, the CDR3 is TGTGCCAGCTGGGGACTAGCGGGGCACAATGAGCAGTTCTTC. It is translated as CASWGLAGHNEQFF.

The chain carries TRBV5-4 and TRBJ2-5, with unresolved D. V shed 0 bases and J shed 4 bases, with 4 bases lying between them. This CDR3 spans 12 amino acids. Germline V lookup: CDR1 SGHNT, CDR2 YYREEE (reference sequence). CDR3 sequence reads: CASSLGSETQYF. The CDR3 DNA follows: TGTGCCAGCAGCTTGGGCTCAGAGACCCAGTACTTC.

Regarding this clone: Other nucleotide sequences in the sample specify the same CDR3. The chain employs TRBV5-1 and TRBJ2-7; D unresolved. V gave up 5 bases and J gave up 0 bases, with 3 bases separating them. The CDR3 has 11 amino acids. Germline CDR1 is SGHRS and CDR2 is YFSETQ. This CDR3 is CASSSSYEQYF. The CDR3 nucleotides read TGCGCCAGCAGTTCCTCCTACGAGCAGTACTTC.

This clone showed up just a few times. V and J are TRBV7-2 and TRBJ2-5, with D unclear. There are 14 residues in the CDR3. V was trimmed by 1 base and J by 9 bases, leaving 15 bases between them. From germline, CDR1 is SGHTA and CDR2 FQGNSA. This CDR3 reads CASSLVGIGGAQYF. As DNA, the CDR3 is TGTGCCAGCAGCTTAGTAGGCATCGGTGGGGCCCAGTACTTC.

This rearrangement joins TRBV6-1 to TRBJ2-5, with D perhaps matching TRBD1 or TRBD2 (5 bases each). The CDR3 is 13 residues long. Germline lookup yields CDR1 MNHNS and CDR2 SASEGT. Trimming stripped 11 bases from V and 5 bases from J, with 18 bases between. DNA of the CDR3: TGTGCCTTACTGTTGAGGGGCGGGGAGACCCAGTACTTC. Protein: CALLLRGGETQYF.

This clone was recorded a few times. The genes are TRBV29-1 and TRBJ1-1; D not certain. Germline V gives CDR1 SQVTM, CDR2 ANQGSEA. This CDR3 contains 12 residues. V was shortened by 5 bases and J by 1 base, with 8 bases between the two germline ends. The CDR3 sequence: CSVLMGNTEAFF. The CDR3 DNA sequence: TGCAGCGTTCTCATGGGGAACACTGAAGCTTTCTTT.

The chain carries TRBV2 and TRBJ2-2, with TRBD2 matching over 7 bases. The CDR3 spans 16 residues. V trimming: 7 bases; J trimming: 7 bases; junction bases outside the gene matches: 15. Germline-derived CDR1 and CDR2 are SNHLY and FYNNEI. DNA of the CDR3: TGTGCCAGCACCGCCCAGCGGGGACCCGGGGGCGGGGAGCTGTTTTTT. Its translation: CASTAQRGPGGGELFF.

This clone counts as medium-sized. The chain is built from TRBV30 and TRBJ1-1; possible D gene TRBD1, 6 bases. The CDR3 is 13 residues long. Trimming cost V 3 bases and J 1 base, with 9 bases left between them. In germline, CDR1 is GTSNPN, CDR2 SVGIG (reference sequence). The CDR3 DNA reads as TGTGCCTGGAGCGGGGGACAGAACACTGAAGCTTTCTTT. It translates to CAWSGGQNTEAFF.

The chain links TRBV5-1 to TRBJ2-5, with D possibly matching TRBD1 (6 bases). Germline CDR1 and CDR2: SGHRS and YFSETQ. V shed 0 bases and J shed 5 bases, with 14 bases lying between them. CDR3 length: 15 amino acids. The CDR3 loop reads CASSLEGVAWETQYF. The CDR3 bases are TGCGCCAGCAGCTTGGAGGGGGTGGCGTGGGAGACCCAGTACTTC.

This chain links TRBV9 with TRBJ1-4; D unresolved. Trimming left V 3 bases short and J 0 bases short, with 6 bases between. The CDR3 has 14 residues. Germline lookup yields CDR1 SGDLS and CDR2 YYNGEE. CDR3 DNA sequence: TGTGCCAGCAGCGAAGGAGCAACTAATGAAAAACTGTTTTTT. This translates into CASSEGATNEKLFF.

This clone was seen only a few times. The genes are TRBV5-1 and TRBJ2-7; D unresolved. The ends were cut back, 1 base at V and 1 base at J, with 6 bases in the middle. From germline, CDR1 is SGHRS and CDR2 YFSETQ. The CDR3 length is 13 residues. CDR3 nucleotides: TGCGCCAGCAGCTTGTGGCAGTCCTACGAGCAGTACTTC. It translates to CASSLWQSYEQYF.

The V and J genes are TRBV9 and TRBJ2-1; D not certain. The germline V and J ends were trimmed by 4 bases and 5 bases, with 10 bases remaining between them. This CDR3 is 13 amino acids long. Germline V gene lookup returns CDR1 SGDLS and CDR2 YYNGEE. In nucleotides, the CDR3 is TGTGCCAGCAGCATTTCCTCTAACAATGAGCAGTTCTTC. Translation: CASSISSNNEQFF.

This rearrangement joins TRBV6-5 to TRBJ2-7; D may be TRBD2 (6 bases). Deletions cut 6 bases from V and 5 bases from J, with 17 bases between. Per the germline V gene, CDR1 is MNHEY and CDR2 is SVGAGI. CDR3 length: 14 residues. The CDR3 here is CASRRLGSSDEQYF. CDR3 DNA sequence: TGTGCCAGCAGGCGGCTCGGGAGTTCCGACGAGCAGTACTTC.

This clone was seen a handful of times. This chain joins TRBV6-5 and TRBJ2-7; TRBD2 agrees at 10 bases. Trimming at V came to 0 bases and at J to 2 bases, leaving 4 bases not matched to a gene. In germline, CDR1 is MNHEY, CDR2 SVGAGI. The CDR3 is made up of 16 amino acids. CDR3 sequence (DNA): TGTGCCAGCAGTTACTCCAGCGGGAGGGCCGCCTACGAGCAGTACTTC. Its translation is CASSYSSGRAAYEQYF.

The CDR3 sequence: CSVGTGGLSEAFF. As DNA, the CDR3 is TGCAGCGTGGGGACAGGGGGATTATCTGAAGCTTTCTTT. The chain links TRBV29-1 to TRBJ1-1; 11 nucleotides line up with TRBD1. Germline values: CDR1 SQVTM, CDR2 ANQGSEA. The V and J ends lost 6 bases and 6 bases, in that order; junction bases with no gene match: 6. This CDR3 has 13 amino acids.

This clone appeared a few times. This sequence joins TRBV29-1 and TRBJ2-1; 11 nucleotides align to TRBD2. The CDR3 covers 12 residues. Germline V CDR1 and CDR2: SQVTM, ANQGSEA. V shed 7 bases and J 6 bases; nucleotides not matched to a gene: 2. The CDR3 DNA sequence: TGCAGCGGACTAGCGGGGTCCAATGAGCAGTTCTTC. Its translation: CSGLAGSNEQFF.

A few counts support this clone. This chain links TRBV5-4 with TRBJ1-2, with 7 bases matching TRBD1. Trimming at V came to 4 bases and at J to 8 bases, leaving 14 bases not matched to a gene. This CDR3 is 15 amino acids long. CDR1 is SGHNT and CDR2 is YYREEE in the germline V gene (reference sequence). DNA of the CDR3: TGTGCCAGCAGCCTCGGGACAGCGGCATCTAAAGGCTACACCTTC. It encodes CASSLGTAASKGYTF.

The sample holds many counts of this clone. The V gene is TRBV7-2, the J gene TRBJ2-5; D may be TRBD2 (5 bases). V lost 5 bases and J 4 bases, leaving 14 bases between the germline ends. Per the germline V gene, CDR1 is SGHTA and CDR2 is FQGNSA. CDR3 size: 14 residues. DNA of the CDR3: TGTGCCAGCAGCCCGGGAACGGTTGGAGAGACCCAGTACTTC. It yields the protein CASSPGTVGETQYF.

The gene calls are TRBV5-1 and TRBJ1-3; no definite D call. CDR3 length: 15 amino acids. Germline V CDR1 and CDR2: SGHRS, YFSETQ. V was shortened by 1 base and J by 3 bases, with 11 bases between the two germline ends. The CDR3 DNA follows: TGCGCCAGCAGCTTGTCTGGCGGGAGTGGAAACACCATATATTTT. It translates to CASSLSGGSGNTIYF.

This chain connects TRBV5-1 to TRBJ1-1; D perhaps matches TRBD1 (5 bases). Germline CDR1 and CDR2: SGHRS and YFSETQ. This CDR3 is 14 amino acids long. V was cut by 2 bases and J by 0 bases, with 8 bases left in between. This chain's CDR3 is CASSFGTLNTEAFF. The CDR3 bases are TGCGCCAGCAGCTTCGGGACCCTGAACACTGAAGCTTTCTTT.

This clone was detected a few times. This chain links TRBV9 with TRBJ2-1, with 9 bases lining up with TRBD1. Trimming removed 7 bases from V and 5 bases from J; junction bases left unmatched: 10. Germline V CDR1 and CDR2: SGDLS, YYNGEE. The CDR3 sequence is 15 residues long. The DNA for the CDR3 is TGTGCCAGCTCACCAAGCCGGGACAGGGACAATGAGCAGTTCTTC. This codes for CASSPSRDRDNEQFF.

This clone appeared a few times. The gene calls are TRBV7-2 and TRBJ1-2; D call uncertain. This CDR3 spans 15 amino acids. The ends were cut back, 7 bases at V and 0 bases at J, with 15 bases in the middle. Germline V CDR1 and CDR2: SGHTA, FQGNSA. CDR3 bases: TGTGCCAGCATCCTTAGGGCTGGAGCTAACTATGGCTACACCTTC. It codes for CASILRAGANYGYTF.

The CDR3 loop is CASSDRGANTGELFF. The CDR3 bases are TGTGCCAGCAGCGACCGGGGGGCGAACACCGGGGAGCTGTTTTTT. The chain links TRBV9 to TRBJ2-2; 7 nucleotides align to TRBD2. Germline-derived CDR1 and CDR2 are SGDLS and YYNGEE. The CDR3 contains 15 residues. J lost 0 bases, V lost 3 bases, and 2 bases had no gene match. Full variable domain (remainder filled in from reference TRBV9 and TRBJ2-2): DSGVTQTPKHLITATGQRVTLRCSPRSGDLSVYWYQQSLDQGLQFLIQYYNGEERAKGNILERFSAQQFPDLHSELNLSSLELGDSALYFCASSDRGANTGELFFGEGSRLTVL.

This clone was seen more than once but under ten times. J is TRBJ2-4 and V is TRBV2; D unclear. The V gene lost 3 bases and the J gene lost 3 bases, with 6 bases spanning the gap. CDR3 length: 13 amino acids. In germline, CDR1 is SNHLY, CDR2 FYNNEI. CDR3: CASSEDLKNIQYF. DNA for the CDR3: TGTGCCAGCAGTGAGGATCTCAAAAACATTCAGTACTTC.

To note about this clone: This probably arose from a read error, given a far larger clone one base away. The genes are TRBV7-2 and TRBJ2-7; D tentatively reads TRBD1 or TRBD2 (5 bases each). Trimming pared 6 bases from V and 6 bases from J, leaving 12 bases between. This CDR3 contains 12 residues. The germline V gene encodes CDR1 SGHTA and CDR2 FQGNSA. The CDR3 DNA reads TGTGCCAGCAGGGGGCGGGCGGCCGAGCAGTACTTC. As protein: CASRGRAAEQYF. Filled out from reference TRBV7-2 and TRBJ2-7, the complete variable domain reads GAGVSQSPSNKVTEKGKDVELRCDPISGHTALYWYRQSLGQGLEFLIYFQGNSAPDKSGLPSDRFSAERTGGSVSTLTIQRTQQEDSAVYLCASRGRAAEQYFGPGTRLTVT.

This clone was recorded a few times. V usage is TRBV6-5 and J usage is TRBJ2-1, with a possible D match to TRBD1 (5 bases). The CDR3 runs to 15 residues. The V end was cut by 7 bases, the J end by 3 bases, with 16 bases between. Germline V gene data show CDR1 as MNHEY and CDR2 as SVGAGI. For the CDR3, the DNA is TGTGCCAGCAAAAAGTCGACAGTAGTCTACAATGAGCAGTTCTTC. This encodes CASKKSTVVYNEQFF.

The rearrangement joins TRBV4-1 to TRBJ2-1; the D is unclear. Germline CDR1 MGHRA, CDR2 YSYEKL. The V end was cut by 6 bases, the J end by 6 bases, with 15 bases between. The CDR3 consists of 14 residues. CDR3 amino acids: CASRDPKRGNEQFF. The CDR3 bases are TGCGCCAGCAGGGATCCTAAACGCGGCAATGAGCAGTTCTTC.

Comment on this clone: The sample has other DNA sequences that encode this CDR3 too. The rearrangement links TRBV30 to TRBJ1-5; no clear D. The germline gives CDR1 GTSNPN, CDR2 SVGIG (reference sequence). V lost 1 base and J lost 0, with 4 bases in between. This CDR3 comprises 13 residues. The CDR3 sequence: CAWSEDSNQPQHF. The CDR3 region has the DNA TGTGCCTGGAGTGAAGATAGCAATCAGCCCCAGCATTTT.

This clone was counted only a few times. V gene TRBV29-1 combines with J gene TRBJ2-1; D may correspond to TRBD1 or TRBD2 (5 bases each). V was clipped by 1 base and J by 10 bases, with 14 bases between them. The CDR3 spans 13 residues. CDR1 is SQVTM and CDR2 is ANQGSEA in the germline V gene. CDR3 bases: TGCAGCGTTGAAGTAGCCACGAGGGGCGAGCAGTTCTTC. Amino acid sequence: CSVEVATRGEQFF.

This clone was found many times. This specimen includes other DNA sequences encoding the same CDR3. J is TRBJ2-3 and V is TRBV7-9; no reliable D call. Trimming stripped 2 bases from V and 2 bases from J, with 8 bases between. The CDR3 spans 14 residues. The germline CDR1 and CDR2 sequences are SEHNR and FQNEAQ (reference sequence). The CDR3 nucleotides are TGTGCCAGCAGCTTAACTAATCCCACAGATACGCAGTATTTT. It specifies CASSLTNPTDTQYF.